This TCR beta chain was sequenced for a study of cytomegalovirus exposure and HLA in healthy donors. Whole-study findings and limits: Later analysis identified 16,000 or so TCR beta sequences associated with HLA alleles, using a false discovery rate threshold of 0.05.

The V and J ends lost 3 bases and 2 bases, in that order; junction bases with no gene match: 8. Germline V gives CDR1 KGHSH, CDR2 LQKENI. The CDR3 consists of 16 residues. About this clone: Its antigen remains unknown.

The PCR made use of 60 Vbeta and 13 Jbeta primers. Using immunoSEQ multiplex PCR, the repertoire was profiled, and TCRdb retains in-frame clones only, with some absent. The profile shows 250,000 to 350,000 clones, 80% of them singletons. Sequenced: PBMCs. The clonotype originates from a girl aged 2 to 9 in good health and CMV-seronegative. This chain joins TRBV18 and TRBJ2-7, with 9 positions matching TRBD1. CDR3 sequence: CASSPGGTGIPYEQYF. The CDR3 nucleotides are TGTGCCAGCTCACCCGGCGGGACAGGGATCCCCTACGAGCAGTACTTC.